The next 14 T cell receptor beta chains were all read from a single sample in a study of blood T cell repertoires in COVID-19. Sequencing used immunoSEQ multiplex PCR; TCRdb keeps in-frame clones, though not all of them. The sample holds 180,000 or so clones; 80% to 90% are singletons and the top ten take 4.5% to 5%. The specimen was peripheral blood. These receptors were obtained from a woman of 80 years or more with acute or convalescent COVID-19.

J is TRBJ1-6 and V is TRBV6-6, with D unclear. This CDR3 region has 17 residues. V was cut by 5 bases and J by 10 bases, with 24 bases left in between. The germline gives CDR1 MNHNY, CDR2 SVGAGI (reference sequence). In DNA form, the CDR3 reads TGTGCCAGCAGTCGATCGAGGGTTCTTGGAGGGTACTCACCCCTCCACTTT. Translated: CASSRSRVLGGYSPLHF.

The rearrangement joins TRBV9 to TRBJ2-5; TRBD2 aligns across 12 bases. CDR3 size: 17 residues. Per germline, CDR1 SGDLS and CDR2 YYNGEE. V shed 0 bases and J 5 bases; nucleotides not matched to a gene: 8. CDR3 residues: CASSVGSSGRAWETQYF. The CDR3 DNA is TGTGCCAGCAGCGTAGGCTCTAGCGGGAGGGCCTGGGAGACCCAGTACTTC.

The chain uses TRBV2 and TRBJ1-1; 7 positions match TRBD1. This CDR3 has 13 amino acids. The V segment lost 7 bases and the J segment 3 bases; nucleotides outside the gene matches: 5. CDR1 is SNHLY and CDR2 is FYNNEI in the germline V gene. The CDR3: CASTVTGDTEAFF. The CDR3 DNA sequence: TGTGCCAGCACCGTAACAGGGGACACTGAAGCTTTCTTT. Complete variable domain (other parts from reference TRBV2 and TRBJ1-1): EPEVTQTPSHQVTQMGQEVILRCVPISNHLYFYWYRQILGQKVEFLVSFYNNEISEKSEIFDDQFSVERPDGSNFTLKIRSTKLEDSAMYFCASTVTGDTEAFFGQGTRLTVV.

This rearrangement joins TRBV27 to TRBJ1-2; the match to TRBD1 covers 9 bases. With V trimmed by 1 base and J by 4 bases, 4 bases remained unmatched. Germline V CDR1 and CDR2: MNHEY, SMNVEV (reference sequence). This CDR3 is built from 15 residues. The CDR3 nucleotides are TGTGCCAGCAGTTTATTGGGACAGGGCCTCTATGGCTACACCTTC. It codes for CASSLLGQGLYGYTF.

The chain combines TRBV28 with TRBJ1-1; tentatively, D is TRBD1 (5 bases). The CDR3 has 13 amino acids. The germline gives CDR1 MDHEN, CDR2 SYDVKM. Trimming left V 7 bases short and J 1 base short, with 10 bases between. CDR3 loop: CASTLDRNTEAFF. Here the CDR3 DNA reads TGTGCCAGCACCCTTGACAGGAACACTGAAGCTTTCTTT.

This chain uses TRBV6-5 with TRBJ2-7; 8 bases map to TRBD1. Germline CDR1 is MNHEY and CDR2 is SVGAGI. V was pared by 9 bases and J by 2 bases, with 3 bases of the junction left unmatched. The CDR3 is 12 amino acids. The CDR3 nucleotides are TGTGCCAGTAGGACAGGGCCCTACGAGCAGTACTTC. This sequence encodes CASRTGPYEQYF.

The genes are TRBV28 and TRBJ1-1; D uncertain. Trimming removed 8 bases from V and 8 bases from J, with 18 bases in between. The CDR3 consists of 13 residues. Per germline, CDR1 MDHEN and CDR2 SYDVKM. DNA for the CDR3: TGTGCCAGCGGGCACAACCTCCCACCAGAAGCTTTCTTT. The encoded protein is CASGHNLPPEAFF.

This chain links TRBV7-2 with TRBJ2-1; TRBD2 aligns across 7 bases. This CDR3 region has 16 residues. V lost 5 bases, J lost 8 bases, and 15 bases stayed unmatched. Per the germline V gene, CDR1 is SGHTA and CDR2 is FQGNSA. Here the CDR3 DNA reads TGTGCCAGCAGCCCCCCACGGCTCGGGAGGATGGATGAGCAGTTCTTC. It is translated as CASSPPRLGRMDEQFF. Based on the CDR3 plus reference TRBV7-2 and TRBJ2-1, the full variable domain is GAGVSQSPSNKVTEKGKDVELRCDPISGHTALYWYRQSLGQGLEFLIYFQGNSAPDKSGLPSDRFSAERTGGSVSTLTIQRTQQEDSAVYLCASSPPRLGRMDEQFFGPGTRLTVL.

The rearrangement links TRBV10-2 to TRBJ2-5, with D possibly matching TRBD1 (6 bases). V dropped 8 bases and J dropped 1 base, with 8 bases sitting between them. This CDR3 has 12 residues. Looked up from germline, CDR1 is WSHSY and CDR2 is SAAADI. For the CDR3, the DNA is TGCGCCAGCGGGACAACCCAAGAGACCCAGTACTTC. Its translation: CASGTTQETQYF.

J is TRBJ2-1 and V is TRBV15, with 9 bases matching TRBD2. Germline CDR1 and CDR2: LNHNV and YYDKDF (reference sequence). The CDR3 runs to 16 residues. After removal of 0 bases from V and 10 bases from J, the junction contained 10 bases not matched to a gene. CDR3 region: CATSRDHIAGVLEQFF. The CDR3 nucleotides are TGTGCCACCAGCAGAGATCATATAGCGGGAGTACTGGAGCAGTTCTTC.

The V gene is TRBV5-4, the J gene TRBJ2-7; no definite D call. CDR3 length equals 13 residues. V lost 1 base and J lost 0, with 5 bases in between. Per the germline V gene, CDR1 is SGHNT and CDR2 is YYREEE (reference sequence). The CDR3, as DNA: TGTGCCAGCAGCTTGCGGAGCTCCTACGAGCAGTACTTC. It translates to CASSLRSSYEQYF.

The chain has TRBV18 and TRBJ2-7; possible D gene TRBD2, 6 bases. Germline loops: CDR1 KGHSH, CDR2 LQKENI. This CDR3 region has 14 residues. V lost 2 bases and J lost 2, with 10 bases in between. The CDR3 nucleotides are TGTGCCAGCTCACCAGAGCGGGCCACCTACGAGCAGTACTTC. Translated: CASSPERATYEQYF.

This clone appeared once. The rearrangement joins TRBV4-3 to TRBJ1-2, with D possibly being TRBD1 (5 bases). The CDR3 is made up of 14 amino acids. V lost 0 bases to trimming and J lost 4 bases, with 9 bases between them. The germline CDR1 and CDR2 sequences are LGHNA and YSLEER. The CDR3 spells CASSQDTGVYGYTF. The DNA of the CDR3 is TGCGCCAGCAGCCAAGATACAGGAGTCTATGGCTACACCTTC.

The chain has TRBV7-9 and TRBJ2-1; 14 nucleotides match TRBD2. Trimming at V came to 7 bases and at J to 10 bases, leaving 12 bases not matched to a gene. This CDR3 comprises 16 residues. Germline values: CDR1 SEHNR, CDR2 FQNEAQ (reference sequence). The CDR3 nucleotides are TGTGCCAGCATCCTAGTGGCTGGACTAGCGGGAGGCGAGCAGTTCTTC. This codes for CASILVAGLAGGEQFF.